The present T cell receptor (beta chain) was sequenced within a study of cytomegalovirus exposure and HLA in healthy donors. Concerning this clone itself: The antigen remains unidentified.

The germline CDR1 and CDR2 sequences are MNHEY and SMNVEV (reference sequence). Unmatched junction bases numbered 6, after V lost 3 bases and J lost 0 bases. This CDR3 is 17 amino acids long. The study, taken as a whole, reports: The study put 150 to 200 TCR beta chains on its list as cytomegalovirus-associated.

Use of 60 Vbeta and 13 Jbeta primers characterized the PCR. Clones were sequenced by immunoSEQ multiplex PCR, and TCRdb holds only the in-frame ones, with some missing. The sample records 90,000 to 100,000 clones, over 65% being singletons. The sample was PBMCs. The chain combines TRBV27 with TRBJ2-1, with TRBD2 matching 9 bases. The sequence came from a middle-aged man in good health and CMV-seronegative. This CDR3 is CASSLTASGVSYNEQFF. The DNA of the CDR3 is TGTGCCAGCAGTTTGACGGCTAGCGGGGTCTCCTACAATGAGCAGTTCTTC.